The 14 T cell receptor beta chains below all came from one sample that was sequenced in a study of cytomegalovirus exposure and HLA in healthy donors. Primers for the PCR totalled 60 Vbeta and 13 Jbeta. Clones were sequenced by immunoSEQ multiplex PCR, and TCRdb holds only the in-frame ones, with some missing. Of approximately 210,000 clones listed, around 83% are singletons. Sequencing was performed on PBMCs. Receptors were obtained from a woman aged 40 to 50 in good health and CMV-seronegative.

V and J are TRBV19 and TRBJ2-2, with D possibly being TRBD2 (6 bases). The ends were cut back, 7 bases at V and 2 bases at J, with 11 bases in the middle. The CDR3 loop spans 14 amino acids. The germline CDR1 and CDR2 sequences are LNHDA and SQIVND (reference sequence). The chain's CDR3 is CASIRRANTGELFF. The CDR3 DNA is TGTGCCAGTATCAGGAGGGCAAACACCGGGGAGCTGTTTTTT.

This clone has a single count. The V and J genes are TRBV11-3 and TRBJ2-5; 8 bases are a match to TRBD1. V lost 5 bases, J lost 4 bases, and 12 bases stayed unmatched. This CDR3 contains 16 residues. Germline V CDR1 and CDR2: SGHNT, YENEEA. CDR3 protein: CASSLRRGQGLETQYF. DNA for the CDR3: TGTGCCAGCAGCCTTCGGAGAGGACAGGGACTAGAGACCCAGTACTTC.

A word on this clone: Its ends do not fully match the called genes, so a read error is possible. V is TRBV7-9 and J is TRBJ2-5; D call uncertain. The V gene's germline CDR1 is SEHNR and CDR2 FQNEAQ (reference sequence). The CDR3 runs 11 residues. In DNA form, the CDR3 reads TGTTCCAGCAGCTTGGAGGAGACCCAGTACTTC. This codes for CSSSLEETQYF.

The chain combines TRBV11-3 with TRBJ1-1; D is undetermined. Germline-derived CDR1 and CDR2 are SGHNT and YENEEA. The V and J ends lost 4 bases and 1 base respectively, with 25 bases between them. CDR3 length: 19 residues. CDR3 coding DNA: TGTGCCAGCAGCTCATGGGGAGGGCGATACGGACGGACGAACACTGAAGCTTTCTTT. It translates to CASSSWGGRYGRTNTEAFF.

V is TRBV7-2 and J is TRBJ2-2; D perhaps matches TRBD1 (6 bases). The CDR3 contains 14 residues. The germline V and J ends were trimmed by 6 bases and 9 bases, with 17 bases remaining between them. The germline V gene encodes CDR1 SGHTA and CDR2 FQGNSA. CDR3 residues: CASSQQGERRELFF. The CDR3 nucleotides read TGTGCCAGCAGTCAACAGGGAGAAAGGCGGGAGCTGTTTTTT. The full variable domain, completed using reference TRBV7-2 and TRBJ2-2, is GAGVSQSPSNKVTEKGKDVELRCDPISGHTALYWYRQSLGQGLEFLIYFQGNSAPDKSGLPSDRFSAERTGGSVSTLTIQRTQQEDSAVYLCASSQQGERRELFFGEGSRLTVL.

The sample holds one count of this clone. The chain links TRBV18 to TRBJ1-2; 8 bases map to TRBD1. In germline, CDR1 is KGHSH, CDR2 LQKENI. This CDR3 contains 13 residues. Trimming cost V 8 bases and J 3 bases; bases outside gene matches: 5. For the CDR3, the DNA is TGTGCCAGCCCAATGGACAGGGACTATGGCTACACCTTC. Translated: CASPMDRDYGYTF. The full variable domain, in which reference TRBV18 and TRBJ1-2 provide the parts outside the CDR3, is NAGVMQNPRHLVRRRGQEARLRCSPMKGHSHVYWYRQLPEEGLKFMVYLQKENIIDESGMPKERFSAEFPKEGPSILRIQQVVRGDSAAYFCASPMDRDYGYTFGSGTRLTVV.

The CDR3 loop is CASTLWQGVDTQYF. The CDR3 nucleotides read TGTGCCAGCACCCTTTGGCAGGGCGTCGATACGCAGTATTTT. The V and J genes are TRBV11-2 and TRBJ2-3; D is perhaps TRBD1 (5 bases). V was shortened by 7 bases and J by 6 bases, with 17 bases between the two germline ends. Germline V gives CDR1 SGHAT, CDR2 FQNNGV. This CDR3 spans 14 amino acids. Using reference TRBV11-2 and TRBJ2-3 for the parts outside the CDR3, the full variable domain is EAGVAQSPRYKIIEKRQSVAFWCNPISGHATLYWYQQILGQGPKLLIQFQNNGVVDDSQLPKDRFSAERLKGVDSTLKIQPAKLEDSAVYLCASTLWQGVDTQYFGPGTRLTVL.

V is TRBV7-2 and J is TRBJ2-2; D gene unclear. Germline V gene sequence: CDR1 SGHTA, CDR2 FQGNSA. The CDR3 is made up of 15 amino acids. The V and J ends lost 5 bases and 4 bases respectively, with 14 bases between them. CDR3 sequence (DNA): TGTGCCAGCAGCCCGACTTCGACCTTCACCGGGGAGCTGTTTTTT. Translated, it gives CASSPTSTFTGELFF. Full variable domain (rest looked up from reference TRBV7-2 and TRBJ2-2): GAGVSQSPSNKVTEKGKDVELRCDPISGHTALYWYRQSLGQGLEFLIYFQGNSAPDKSGLPSDRFSAERTGGSVSTLTIQRTQQEDSAVYLCASSPTSTFTGELFFGEGSRLTVL.

This clone has just a few counts. The chain joins TRBV6-5 to TRBJ1-3, with 8 bases that match TRBD1. CDR1 is MNHEY and CDR2 is SVGAGI in the germline V gene. CDR3 length equals 15 residues. Trimming removed 6 bases from V and 4 bases from J; junction bases left unmatched: 8. The CDR3 region is CASRPDRARGNTIYF. The DNA for the CDR3 is TGTGCCAGCAGGCCGGACAGGGCGAGGGGAAACACCATATATTTT.

This chain uses TRBV6-4 with TRBJ2-2; 7 positions match TRBD1. This CDR3 contains 12 residues. Per germline, CDR1 MRHNA and CDR2 SNTAGT. Trimming at V came to 6 bases and at J to 6 bases, leaving 1 base not matched to a gene. The chain's CDR3 is CASSRGSGELFF. In DNA form, the CDR3 reads TGTGCCAGCAGCAGGGGGTCCGGGGAGCTGTTTTTT.

The rearrangement joins TRBV9 to TRBJ2-2; 15 positions match TRBD2. Germline values: CDR1 SGDLS, CDR2 YYNGEE. The CDR3 covers 20 residues. The J segment lost 3 bases and the V segment lost 1 base, leaving 10 bases of the junction unmatched. The CDR3 DNA is TGTGCCAGCAGCGTATCTATACCCGGACTAGCGGGAGGGCACACCGGGGAGCTGTTTTTT. Its translation is CASSVSIPGLAGGHTGELFF.

The J gene is TRBJ2-1, the V gene TRBV28; D is perhaps TRBD1 (6 bases). Germline V lookup: CDR1 MDHEN, CDR2 SYDVKM. The CDR3 totals 14 residues. The germline V and J ends were trimmed by 5 bases and 6 bases, with 14 bases remaining between them. The CDR3 reads CASSPLDSFNEQFF. CDR3 bases: TGTGCCAGCAGTCCATTGGACAGTTTCAATGAGCAGTTCTTC.

This clone was picked up a small number of times. The chain carries TRBV19 and TRBJ2-5; 10 bases map to TRBD1. Germline-derived CDR1 and CDR2 are LNHDA and SQIVND (reference sequence). The junction had 5 bases not matched to a gene; V was cut back by 3 bases and J by 4 bases. The CDR3 is 15 amino acids. The CDR3 region is CASSISRDRGETQYF. CDR3 coding DNA: TGTGCCAGTAGTATCTCCCGGGACAGGGGAGAGACCCAGTACTTC.

The J gene is TRBJ2-1, the V gene TRBV7-2; possibly TRBD2 for D (5 bases). The length of the CDR3 is 16 residues. Per germline, CDR1 SGHTA and CDR2 FQGNSA. Trimming shortened V by 1 base and J by 5 bases, and 15 bases separated the two germline ends. CDR3 in amino acids: CASSLVSGAGNNEQFF. CDR3 nucleotide sequence: TGTGCCAGCAGCTTAGTAAGCGGAGCCGGAAACAATGAGCAGTTCTTC. The complete variable domain, with remaining parts taken from reference TRBV7-2 and TRBJ2-1, reads GAGVSQSPSNKVTEKGKDVELRCDPISGHTALYWYRQSLGQGLEFLIYFQGNSAPDKSGLPSDRFSAERTGGSVSTLTIQRTQQEDSAVYLCASSLVSGAGNNEQFFGPGTRLTVL.